This T cell receptor (beta chain) was retrieved from a study of circulating and synovial CD4+ cells in juvenile arthritis. The table came from immunoSEQ multiplex PCR; TCRdb's copy has only in-frame clones and leaves some out. This table holds 36,000 or so clones, approximately 93% found once. The sample comprised CD4+ T cells from blood. The source is a human donor with juvenile idiopathic arthritis.

CDR3: CASSPFTGVYGYTF. The CDR3, as DNA: TGTGCCAGCAGCCCATTTACAGGGGTCTATGGCTACACCTTC. This chain links TRBV5-8 with TRBJ1-2; 7 bases line up with TRBD1. Unmatched junction bases numbered 7, after V lost 4 bases and J lost 4 bases. Germline values: CDR1 SGHTS, CDR2 YDEGEE. The CDR3 has 14 residues.